This TCR beta chain appears in the sequencing data of a study of blood T cell repertoires in COVID-19. Study context: Samples of COVID-19 (acute and convalescent) were obtained from the United States, Italy and Spain.

The repertoire was sequenced with immunoSEQ multiplex PCR; TCRdb's copy has only in-frame clones and lacks some. Among about 89,000 clones listed, 55% to 75% were seen once. CDR3 length: 19 residues. The trim removed 0 bases at V and 0 bases at J, leaving 9 bases unmatched. Germline values: CDR1 SGHRS, CDR2 YFSETQ. The chain recombines TRBV5-1 with TRBJ2-3; 11 nucleotides match TRBD2. Sequencing input: peripheral blood. The sequence was obtained from a woman aged 80 or over with acute or convalescent COVID-19. The CDR3 sequence is CASSLAITSGGPSTDTQYF. In DNA form, the CDR3 reads TGCGCCAGCAGCTTGGCCATCACTAGCGGGGGCCCTAGCACAGATACGCAGTATTTT.